This passage covers 15 T cell receptor beta chains from one sample sequenced in a study of blood T cell repertoires in COVID-19. Only in-frame clones appear in the TCRdb table, and some are missing; sequencing was by immunoSEQ multiplex PCR. The profile shows around 380,000 clones, 70% to 90% of them singletons. The sequencing sample was made of PBMCs or T cells enriched from blood (not recorded which). These receptor sequences come from a man younger than 40 who had recovered from COVID-19.

The V and J genes are TRBV19 and TRBJ2-2; D uncertain. CDR1 and CDR2 (germline): LNHDA, SQIVND (reference sequence). The CDR3 is made up of 16 amino acids. The ends were cut back, 2 bases at V and 0 bases at J, with 10 bases in the middle. CDR3 region: CASSISLLANTGELFF. The CDR3 nucleotides read TGTGCCAGTAGTATATCCTTACTCGCGAACACCGGGGAGCTGTTTTTT.

The J gene is TRBJ1-5, the V gene TRBV9; D is uncertain. With 0 bases removed from V and 8 bases from J, the gap between germline ends came to 15 bases. The CDR3 loop spans 15 amino acids. From germline, CDR1 is SGDLS and CDR2 YYNGEE. The CDR3 coding sequence is TGTGCCAGCAGCGTAGGTTGGGAGGGAGAAGAGCCCCAGCATTTT. Residues: CASSVGWEGEEPQHF.

The sample holds one count of this clone. The chain couples TRBV19 to TRBJ2-7; D may be TRBD1 (7 bases). Germline CDR1 is LNHDA and CDR2 is SQIVND (reference sequence). Trimming shortened V by 3 bases and J by 3 bases, and 18 bases separated the two germline ends. The CDR3 spans 16 residues. The CDR3 reads CASSIDRAGQFYEQYF. The CDR3 region has the DNA TGTGCCAGTAGTATTGACAGGGCGGGACAATTCTACGAGCAGTACTTC.

As for this clone: The sample holds other DNA sequences that translate to the same CDR3. The chain combines TRBV5-1 with TRBJ1-1, with no clear D. Germline CDR1 is SGHRS and CDR2 is YFSETQ. Trimming took 0 bases from V and 8 from J, leaving 11 bases between them. The CDR3 has 13 residues. The CDR3 reads CASSLASVPEAFF. The CDR3 DNA is TGCGCCAGCAGCTTGGCCAGTGTCCCAGAAGCTTTCTTT.

The chain uses TRBV27 and TRBJ1-2; 11 bases agree with TRBD1. V lost 9 bases and J lost 2; bases outside the gene matches: 14. The CDR3 is 17 residues long. Germline CDR1 MNHEY, CDR2 SMNVEV (reference sequence). CDR3 nucleotides: TGTGCCAGTCGTTCCGGGACAGGGGGTTATTTAAACTATGGCTACACCTTC. Translating it yields CASRSGTGGYLNYGYTF.

V and J are TRBV30 and TRBJ1-1; TRBD1 agrees at 9 bases. The CDR3 runs to 13 residues. V trimming: 7 bases; J trimming: 6 bases; junction bases outside the gene matches: 9. Germline CDR1 reads GTSNPN; CDR2 reads SVGIG (reference sequence). The CDR3 region has the DNA TGTGCCTTCCGGGACAGGGTGAGGGCTGAAGCTTTCTTT. Amino acids: CAFRDRVRAEAFF.

The table lists this clone with a count of one. CDR3: CASSQEEYRAANYGYTF. The CDR3 nucleotides read TGCGCCAGCAGCCAAGAGGAATACAGGGCAGCTAACTATGGCTACACCTTC. The V gene is TRBV4-3, the J gene TRBJ1-2; possibly TRBD1 for D (6 bases). V was trimmed by 0 bases and J by 0 bases, leaving 14 bases between them. Germline CDR1 is LGHNA and CDR2 is YSLEER. The CDR3 consists of 17 residues.

The chain combines TRBV30 with TRBJ1-1; no definite D call. V was pared by 2 bases and J by 14 bases, with 18 bases between. The CDR3 sequence is 12 residues long. Germline V CDR1 and CDR2: GTSNPN, SVGIG (reference sequence). The CDR3 loop is CAWSPRLSGRFF. The CDR3, as DNA: TGTGCCTGGAGTCCAAGGTTGAGCGGGAGGTTCTTT.

Only one count was recorded for this clone. This sequence joins TRBV4-2 and TRBJ2-5, with 7 bases lining up with TRBD2. The CDR3 sequence is 15 residues long. Unmatched junction bases numbered 4, after V lost 1 base and J lost 2 bases. Germline assignment: CDR1 LGHNA and CDR2 YNFKEQ. The CDR3 protein is CASSQGDYPQETQYF. The CDR3 DNA reads TGTGCCAGCAGCCAAGGGGACTACCCTCAAGAGACCCAGTACTTC.

CDR3 sequence: CSVAQSNTEAFF. CDR3 coding DNA: TGCAGCGTTGCTCAGTCGAACACTGAAGCTTTCTTT. This chain links TRBV29-1 with TRBJ1-1, with unresolved D. CDR1 is SQVTM and CDR2 is ANQGSEA in the germline V gene. Trimming took 4 bases from V and 1 from J, leaving 7 bases between them. The CDR3 consists of 12 residues.

The chain employs TRBV3-1 (or the pseudogene TRBV3-2) and TRBJ2-7, with D perhaps TRBD1 (6 bases). The ends were cut back, 2 bases at V and 7 bases at J, with 27 bases in the middle. CDR1 and CDR2 from the germline V gene are LGHDT and YNNKEL (reference sequence). This CDR3 has 18 amino acids. The CDR3 loop reads CASSQTSSVGTNPREQYF. The CDR3 nucleotides are TGTGCCAGCAGCCAAACTTCCTCCGTCGGGACAAACCCTAGGGAGCAGTACTTC.

The chain joins TRBV6-5 to TRBJ2-7, with 7 bases lining up with TRBD1. The junction had 12 bases not matched to a gene; V was cut back by 6 bases and J by 4 bases. This CDR3 spans 15 amino acids. CDR1 is MNHEY and CDR2 is SVGAGI in the germline V gene. The CDR3 DNA reads TGTGCCAGCAGGCAGACAGGGCTTTTGGGGTACGAGCAGTACTTC. Its protein is CASRQTGLLGYEQYF.

The J gene is TRBJ1-1, the V gene TRBV25-1; D gene ambiguous. V lost 1 base and J lost 6, with 9 bases in between. CDR3 length equals 13 residues. Germline CDR1 is MGHDK and CDR2 is SYGVNS. The CDR3 nucleotides are TGTGCCAGCAGTGAATTCTCCGTGTCTGAAGCTTTCTTT. Translating it yields CASSEFSVSEAFF. Full variable domain (rest looked up from reference TRBV25-1 and TRBJ1-1): EADIYQTPRYLVIGTGKKITLECSQTMGHDKMYWYQQDPGMELHLIHYSYGVNSTEKGDLSSESTVSRIRTEHFPLTLESARPSHTSQYLCASSEFSVSEAFFGQGTRLTVV.

The V gene is TRBV4-2, the J gene TRBJ1-6; D is ambiguous. The CDR3 has 15 residues. Trimming removed 4 bases from V and 8 bases from J, with 15 bases in between. Germline V gives CDR1 LGHNA, CDR2 YNFKEQ. The CDR3 loop reads CASSLARATDSPLHF. Written as DNA, the CDR3 is TGTGCCAGCAGCCTTGCTCGAGCTACAGATTCACCCCTCCACTTT.

The chain uses TRBV5-1 and TRBJ2-3; 10 bases fit TRBD2. The V gene's germline CDR1 is SGHRS and CDR2 YFSETQ. The CDR3 is 15 residues long. V dropped 0 bases and J dropped 7; count of bases not matched to a gene: 5. In DNA, the CDR3 is TGCGCCAGCAGCTTGGGTAGCGGGGGGTGGAATACGCAGTATTTT. This gives the protein CASSLGSGGWNTQYF. Complete variable domain (other parts from reference TRBV5-1 and TRBJ2-3): KAGVTQTPRYLIKTRGQQVTLSCSPISGHRSVSWYQQTPGQGLQFLFEYFSETQRNKGNFPGRFSGRQFSNSRSEMNVSTLELGDSALYLCASSLGSGGWNTQYFGPGTRLTVL.